The 3 T cell receptor beta chains below come from one sample, sequenced in a study of shared clonotypes between healthy human individuals (dated by TCRdb to the early 2020s). CD8 naive samples were obtained by positive selection for CCR7 among CD45RO-negative cells, yielding a CD45RA+CCR7+ population from which TemRA cells were excluded. Library preparation employed the immunoSEQ multiplex PCR assay. TCRdb stores this immuneACCESS table with in-frame sequences only. Part of the clones is absent; in the studies checked, under half of the shortfall reflects unresolved V genes, and no reason is known for the rest. The sample data list about 820,000 clones, and 92% of these were observed just once. Around 24% of the sample rests with the top ten. The source material was naive CD8+ T cells sorted from blood. Reading the label with the study, this specimen's cell subset or site is: CD45RA+CCR7+. The receptors originated from a man aged 25 to 45 in good health.

This clone was observed a single time. This chain uses TRBV5-4 with TRBJ2-4; 13 bases are shared with TRBD2. Germline V gives CDR1 SGHNT, CDR2 YYREEE (reference sequence). This CDR3 region has 17 residues. With 5 bases clipped from V and 4 bases from J, the junction kept 9 bases outside the gene matches. CDR3: CASSTRTSGSLKNIQYF. Written as DNA, the CDR3 is TGTGCCAGCAGTACCAGGACTAGCGGGAGCCTAAAAAACATTCAGTACTTC.

A note on this clone: The same CDR3 arises from other DNA sequences in this sample as well. The gene calls are TRBV11-2 and TRBJ2-1; 13 bases map to TRBD2. Germline loops: CDR1 SGHAT, CDR2 FQNNGV. The CDR3 loop spans 16 amino acids. With 0 bases clipped from V and 7 bases from J, the junction kept 3 bases outside the gene matches. The CDR3 DNA follows: TGTGCCAGCAGCTTAGAACTAGCGGGAGGGTCGAATGAGCAGTTCTTC. It is translated as CASSLELAGGSNEQFF.

This clone was counted once. V usage is TRBV5-1 and J usage is TRBJ2-7, with 7 bases identical to TRBD1. Unmatched junction bases numbered 13, after V lost 3 bases and J lost 1 base. Per the germline V gene, CDR1 is SGHRS and CDR2 is YFSETQ. The CDR3 covers 17 residues. CDR3 sequence: CASSYTALEQGSYEQYF. In DNA form, the CDR3 reads TGCGCCAGCAGCTATACCGCGCTTGAACAGGGGTCCTACGAGCAGTACTTC.